The 12 T cell receptor beta chains below were found in one sample sequenced in a study of T cell repertoires in cytomegalovirus infection. MiXCR, run by TCRdb on the reads, gives a single entry per CDR3 protein. Altogether fewer than 700,000 distinct CDR3 sequences are present, about 24% being singletons, with the ten largest covering 8%. The specimen sequenced was CD8+ T cells from PBMCs. Receptors originate from a human donor in good health (CMV status not recorded). Some clones in this sample may be carry-over from other donors' samples.

This clonotype was seen many times. V usage is TRBV6-6 and J usage is TRBJ1-2, with 11 positions matching TRBD1. This CDR3 has 17 residues. Germline trimming cut 2 bases from V and 1 base from J; bases unmatched to any gene: 6. Germline V gene lookup returns CDR1 MNHNY and CDR2 SVGAGI (reference sequence). The CDR3 spells CASSYRWTGGDNYGYTF. The DNA for the CDR3 is TGTGCCAGCAGTTACCGATGGACAGGGGGCGATAACTATGGCTACACCTTC.

This clonotype occurred a few times. The rearrangement uses TRBV19 and TRBJ2-1; D gene ambiguous. The CDR3 runs 13 residues. V lost 3 bases and J lost 4, with 7 bases in between. Germline V gene lookup returns CDR1 LNHDA and CDR2 SQIVND (reference sequence). CDR3 bases: TGTGCCAGTAGTATGACCGGATACAATGAGCAGTTCTTC. This encodes CASSMTGYNEQFF. The complete variable domain, with remaining parts taken from reference TRBV19 and TRBJ2-1, reads DGGITQSPKYLFRKEGQNVTLSCEQNLNHDAMYWYRQDPGQGLRLIYYSQIVNDFQKGDIAEGYSVSREKKESFPLTVTSAQKNPTAFYLCASSMTGYNEQFFGPGTRLTVL.

The V gene is TRBV20-1, the J gene TRBJ1-2; 9 bases match TRBD1. The germline CDR1 and CDR2 sequences are DFQATT and SNEGSKA (reference sequence). The CDR3 runs 12 residues. Germline trimming cut 5 bases from V and 5 bases from J; bases unmatched to any gene: 3. This CDR3 is CSADRGEYGYTF. Here the CDR3 DNA reads TGCAGTGCTGACAGGGGGGAGTATGGCTACACCTTC.

There are many counts of this clonotype. J is TRBJ2-7 and V is TRBV7-8, with TRBD1 as a possible D gene (5 bases). CDR1 SGHVS and CDR2 FQNEAQ come from the germline V gene. V shed 4 bases and J shed 2 bases, with 12 bases lying between them. The CDR3 has 14 residues. CDR3 protein: CASSYSRGPYEQYF. CDR3 sequence (DNA): TGTGCCAGCAGCTACAGTAGGGGCCCCTACGAGCAGTACTTC.

This rearrangement joins TRBV25-1 to TRBJ1-2; D is perhaps TRBD1 (5 bases). Germline CDR1 MGHDK, CDR2 SYGVNS. The ends were cut back, 7 bases at V and 4 bases at J, with 10 bases in the middle. This CDR3 contains 12 residues. The CDR3 sequence is CASKDSFYGYTF. DNA for the CDR3: TGTGCCAGCAAAGACAGCTTCTATGGCTACACCTTC.

V gene TRBV20-1 combines with J gene TRBJ1-1; 7 nucleotides match TRBD1. The CDR3 spans 12 residues. Per germline, CDR1 DFQATT and CDR2 SNEGSKA (reference sequence). After removal of 6 bases from V and 10 bases from J, the junction contained 11 bases not matched to a gene. The CDR3 bases are TGCAGTGCCCCGTGGGAAGGGGGCACAGCTTTCTTT. Protein: CSAPWEGGTAFF.

This clonotype was seen only a few times. The chain employs TRBV5-4 and TRBJ2-6; D call uncertain. This CDR3 spans 22 amino acids. The germline V gene has CDR1 SGHNT and CDR2 YYREEE (reference sequence). Trimming took off 0 bases at V and 0 bases at J, with 25 bases between the two ends. CDR3 loop: CASSLDLSVLRPHDSGANVLTF. CDR3 DNA sequence: TGTGCCAGCAGCTTGGATTTATCGGTATTAAGACCTCATGACTCTGGGGCCAACGTCCTGACTTTC. Drawing the rest from reference TRBV5-4 and TRBJ2-6, the complete variable domain is ETGVTQSPTHLIKTRGQQVTLRCSSQSGHNTVSWYQQALGQGPQFIFQYYREEENGRGNFPPRFSGLQFPNYSSELNVNALELDDSALYLCASSLDLSVLRPHDSGANVLTFGAGSRLTVL.

The chain couples TRBV7-9 to TRBJ2-5; 9 positions agree with TRBD1. From germline, CDR1 is SEHNR and CDR2 FQNEAQ (reference sequence). V shed 3 bases and J 7 bases; nucleotides not matched to a gene: 9. The CDR3 contains 15 residues. The CDR3 DNA reads as TGTGCCAGCAGCTTGATACAGGGGGCCCTACGGACCCAGTACTTC. This translates into CASSLIQGALRTQYF.

This clonotype was seen a handful of times. The chain joins TRBV14 to TRBJ2-2; possibly TRBD2 for D (5 bases). The CDR3 contains 16 residues. Trimming pared 3 bases from V and 4 bases from J, leaving 15 bases between. The germline gives CDR1 SGHDN, CDR2 FVKESK. CDR3 loop: CASSQREQVATGELFF. Here the CDR3 DNA reads TGTGCCAGCAGCCAGAGGGAGCAGGTAGCCACCGGGGAGCTGTTTTTT.

Comments on this clonotype: A much larger clone lies a single base off, so this may be a read error. The chain recombines TRBV7-2 with TRBJ2-3; D unresolved. The CDR3 runs 12 residues. The germline gives CDR1 SGHTA, CDR2 FQGNSA. V was shortened by 10 bases and J by 0 bases, with 8 bases between the two germline ends. CDR3 coding DNA: TGTGCCACCCATTCTAGCACAGATACGCAGTATTTT. Protein sequence: CATHSSTDTQYF.

Ten or more counts support this clonotype. The chain couples TRBV28 to TRBJ2-5; TRBD1 matches 7 bases. V lost 5 bases to trimming and J lost 7 bases; unmatched junction nucleotides: 13. Germline V lookup: CDR1 MDHEN, CDR2 SYDVKM. This CDR3 spans 15 amino acids. The CDR3 reads CASSNRYRGLGTQYF. The CDR3 DNA is TGTGCCAGCAGTAACCGATACAGGGGCCTGGGGACCCAGTACTTC.

The chain couples TRBV13 to TRBJ2-3, with D tentatively TRBD2 (5 bases). Trimming took off 5 bases at V and 0 bases at J, with 15 bases between the two ends. The CDR3 consists of 16 residues. The germline CDR1 and CDR2 sequences are PRHDT and FYEKMQ (reference sequence). DNA of the CDR3: TGTGCCAGCAGCCCGGCCCCAGGAGGAAGCACAGATACGCAGTATTTT. It encodes CASSPAPGGSTDTQYF.